A selection of T cell receptor beta chains follows, all from one sample in a study of shared clonotypes between healthy human individuals. Assay: immunoSEQ multiplex PCR; the TCRdb copy retains only in-frame clones and omits some. Among around 700,000 clones listed, 72% were seen once. Sequencing used memory CD4+ T cells sorted from blood. These TCRs come from a woman in her 30s in good health. Each CDR3 is given with its conserved first and last residue. Only some rows state a clone size, as once, few, many or a class for expanded clones.

J,size,V,CDR3
TRBJ1-2,NA,TRBV25-1,CATRTDLYGYTF
TRBJ1-2,few,TRBV28,CASSNTDRGVYGYTF
TRBJ1-2,NA,TRBV5-1,CASSLTGGTLNYGYTF
TRBJ2-3,NA,TRBV6-6,CASIPSGIATDTQYF
TRBJ2-7,NA,TRBV10-3,CAISASYEQYF
TRBJ2-2,NA,TRBV5-1,CANQSGRGTGELFF
TRBJ1-3,few,TRBV2,CASRYAGNTIYF
TRBJ2-2,NA,TRBV5-5,CASSLALTLNTGELFF
TRBJ2-1,NA,TRBV15,CATQKGGQGAHNEQFF
TRBJ2-1,once,TRBV10-3,CAIRDSSGGNEQFF
TRBJ2-1,NA,TRBV7-9,CASSLTPGQGLREQFF
TRBJ2-5,once,TRBV5-1,CASSLGSSETQYF
TRBJ1-2,NA,TRBV27,CASSSQGSYGYTF
TRBJ1-1,NA,TRBV7-2,CASTSQGGMSTEAFF
TRBJ2-5,NA,TRBV5-4,CASSLVQGAGTQYF
TRBJ2-1,NA,TRBV7-9,CASSPVRNEQFF
TRBJ2-7,NA,TRBV4-1,CASSQVTGFYEQYF
TRBJ1-5,NA,TRBV5-1,CASSPGIRRAGINQPQHF
TRBJ1-6,NA,TRBV11-2,CASSLTRDGYNSPLHF
TRBJ2-3,NA,TRBV19,CASTVSGSRKDTQYF
TRBJ2-1,NA,TRBV4-2,CASSQNPGGPYNEQFF
TRBJ2-1,few,TRBV6-5,CASSRGPTEQFF
TRBJ2-1,NA,TRBV18,CASSPSRTGYNEQFF
TRBJ2-5,NA,TRBV7-9,CASSSGTSGTKQYF
TRBJ2-7,NA,TRBV30,CAYSAGGPLSYEQYF
TRBJ2-1,NA,TRBV27,CASSPRLAGGQNEQFF
TRBJ1-1,NA,TRBV5-1,CASRPWTGEMNTEAFF
TRBJ2-2,once,TRBV28,CASFRQNTGELFF
TRBJ2-7,many,TRBV6-5,CASTRLYEQYF
TRBJ1-1,NA,TRBV27,CASSAGWASNTEAFF
TRBJ2-5,once,TRBV5-1,CASSLVGGEGETQYF
TRBJ1-3,NA,TRBV19,CASSLRTGRFSGNTIYF
TRBJ2-1,NA,TRBV19,CASRMTGGMVNEQFF
TRBJ2-2,NA,TRBV10-3,CAIRNAGTRGSGELFF
TRBJ1-1,few,TRBV18,CASSPLENTEAFF
TRBJ1-5,NA,TRBV19,CASSILFSNNQPQHF
TRBJ2-5,NA,TRBV18,CASSQSQETQYF
TRBJ2-2,NA,TRBV5-5,CASSFWAPTGELFF
TRBJ2-7,NA,TRBV28,CASSLWGTSGSYEQYF
TRBJ1-4,NA,TRBV4-1,CASSPKTRGAREKLFF
TRBJ2-7,NA,TRBV11-2,CASSLYRRQGTGSEQYF
TRBJ1-4,NA,TRBV28,CASSLRQSEKLFF
TRBJ2-3,NA,TRBV7-6,CASSLLAPSGISTDTQYF
TRBJ2-7,NA,TRBV6-1,CASSVYEQYF
TRBJ2-1,NA,TRBV6-1,CASSEGYSGVNEQFF